Following are 9 T cell receptor beta chains from one sample sequenced in a study of control samples from healthy donors and cancer patients. Here immunoSEQ multiplex PCR was the method, and the copy in TCRdb shows in-frame clones only, minus some. This table has approximately 120,000 clones, around nine tenths appearing once. Sequenced input: blood. Source of these receptors: a man between 40 and 49 years old in good health.

The CDR3 DNA reads as TGTGCCAGCAGCCGAACGCACTATGGCTACACCTTC. Its protein is CASSRTHYGYTF. V gene TRBV12-3 or TRBV12-4 combines with J gene TRBJ1-2; D gene unclear. V was clipped by 6 bases and J by 3 bases, with 8 bases between them. CDR3 length: 12 residues.

The J gene is TRBJ2-1, the V gene TRBV7-9; 8 nucleotides align to TRBD1. The CDR3 spans 15 residues. Germline lookup yields CDR1 SEHNR and CDR2 FQNEAQ (reference sequence). With V trimmed by 6 bases and J by 9 bases, 13 bases remained unmatched. The CDR3 is CASSQAGQGLGEQFF. Written as DNA, the CDR3 is TGTGCCAGCAGTCAAGCTGGACAGGGATTGGGTGAGCAGTTCTTC.

CDR3 in amino acids: CAWSIRGQGKDQPQHF. CDR3 nucleotide sequence: TGTGCCTGGAGTATAAGGGGCCAGGGGAAGGATCAGCCCCAGCATTTT. The J gene is TRBJ1-5, the V gene TRBV30; perhaps TRBD1 as D (6 bases). V dropped 2 bases and J dropped 5 bases, with 19 bases sitting between them. Germline V gives CDR1 GTSNPN, CDR2 SVGIG (reference sequence). This CDR3 region has 16 residues.

This chain connects TRBV7-9 to TRBJ2-7; 10 nucleotides line up with TRBD2. V was clipped by 2 bases and J by 3 bases; unmatched bases: 4. CDR1 SEHNR and CDR2 FQNEAQ come from the germline V gene (reference sequence). This CDR3 contains 15 residues. The CDR3 is CASSLSGGALYEQYF. The CDR3 DNA reads TGTGCCAGCAGCTTAAGCGGGGGGGCTCTCTACGAGCAGTACTTC.

The rearrangement joins TRBV9 to TRBJ2-5; D may be TRBD2 (7 bases). In germline, CDR1 is SGDLS, CDR2 YYNGEE. V lost 4 bases, J lost 1 base, and 20 bases lay in between. This CDR3 has 17 residues. CDR3: CASSPGGRGTPQETQYF. The CDR3 region has the DNA TGTGCCAGCAGCCCCGGGGGGCGGGGGACCCCCCAAGAGACCCAGTACTTC.

Note on this clone: Other DNA variants within this sample encode the same CDR3. This rearrangement joins TRBV11-2 to TRBJ1-1; 9 nucleotides agree with TRBD1. The germline V gene has CDR1 SGHAT and CDR2 FQNNGV. There are 15 residues in the CDR3. Losses at the gene ends were 1 base for V and 1 base for J; bases not matched to a gene: 1. Written as DNA, the CDR3 is TGTGCCAGCAGCTTAGGGGGACAGGGGAACACTGAAGCTTTCTTT. Protein: CASSLGGQGNTEAFF.

This chain uses TRBV13 with TRBJ2-3, with D perhaps TRBD1 (6 bases). The CDR3 runs 16 residues. Germline CDR1 reads PRHDT; CDR2 reads FYEKMQ (reference sequence). V dropped 3 bases and J dropped 0 bases, with 13 bases sitting between them. The CDR3: CASSLYGGPSTDTQYF. The CDR3 DNA is TGTGCCAGCAGCTTGTATGGGGGCCCTAGCACAGATACGCAGTATTTT. Looking up the rest from reference TRBV13 and TRBJ2-3 gives the full variable domain: AAGVIQSPRHLIKEKRETATLKCYPIPRHDTVYWYQQGPGQDPQFLISFYEKMQSDKGSIPDRFSAQQFSDYHSELNMSSLELGDSALYFCASSLYGGPSTDTQYFGPGTRLTVL.

The sample holds one count of this clone. This rearrangement joins TRBV4-3 to TRBJ2-7; 13 nucleotides align to TRBD2. Germline trimming cut 4 bases from V and 4 bases from J; bases unmatched to any gene: 4. This CDR3 region has 15 residues. Germline lookup yields CDR1 LGHNA and CDR2 YSLEER. The CDR3 sequence: CASSRTSGGGYEQYF. The CDR3 DNA follows: TGCGCCAGCAGCCGAACTAGCGGGGGGGGTTACGAGCAGTACTTC.

The chain joins TRBV11-3 to TRBJ1-1; D is ambiguous. Germline V gives CDR1 SGHNT, CDR2 YENEEA. The V and J ends lost 2 bases and 6 bases respectively, with 10 bases between them. The CDR3 has 13 residues. CDR3 nucleotide sequence: TGTGCCAGCAGCTTACAAAGGGTGGCTGAAGCTTTCTTT. Protein: CASSLQRVAEAFF.